Here is one TCR beta chain with its context. Its antigen is currently unknown. Sequencing was performed with immunoSEQ multiplex PCR; in TCRdb, only in-frame clones are kept and a portion is missing. This table holds tens of thousands of clones, 91% found once. This CDR3 spans 14 amino acids. Trimming left V 7 bases short and J 6 bases short, with 15 bases between. From germline, CDR1 is MDHEN and CDR2 SYDVKM. This sample stems from a study of OX40 agonist ivuxolimab in advanced cancers. General study points: Some nonresponders additionally presented with little normalized T-cell clonal expansion.

This sequence originates from an adult with an advanced solid tumor such as melanoma, head and neck, liver or kidney cancer. Source: CD4+ or CD8+ T cells sorted from blood, taken in a trial of the OX40 agonist ivuxolimab. This sequence joins TRBV28 and TRBJ1-4; tentatively, D is TRBD1 (6 bases). CDR3 DNA: TGTGCCAGCATCCAGTCTGGGGGCCATGAAAAACTGTTTTTT. Translation gives CASIQSGGHEKLFF.